This paragraph reports one T cell receptor (beta chain). Its cognate antigen is unknown. The CDR3 runs to 13 residues. The V end lost 3 bases, the J end lost 5 bases, and 10 bases lay between the germline ends. Produced via immunoSEQ multiplex PCR; TCRdb's table is partial and in-frame only. Of about 88,000 clones listed, 87% are singletons. This entry belongs to a study of OX40 agonist ivuxolimab in advanced cancers. On the study more broadly: The dose-escalation cohort was around 83% male, with a mean age of about 58 years, ranging about 23 to 90.

Regarding the study as a whole: In general, CD8+ T cells held more expanded clones than CD4+ did, on average.

This rearrangement joins TRBV23-1 to TRBJ2-5; D is undetermined. TRBV23-1 counts as an open reading frame of uncertain function. The sample was CD4+ or CD8+ T cells sorted from blood, taken in a trial of the OX40 agonist ivuxolimab. The clonotype comes from an adult with an advanced solid tumor such as melanoma, head and neck, liver or kidney cancer. The CDR3 spells CASSQVGSETQYF. For the CDR3, the DNA is TGCGCCAGCAGTCAGGTCGGCTCGGAGACCCAGTACTTC.